One sample yielded the 32 T cell receptor beta chains listed below, sequenced in a study of blood T cell repertoires in COVID-19. Assay: immunoSEQ multiplex PCR; the TCRdb copy retains only in-frame clones and omits some. The sample includes some 150,000 clones, around 83% of them seen just once. The sample consisted of peripheral blood. Every receptor here comes from a woman aged 80 or over with acute or convalescent COVID-19.

The CDR3 DNA reads TGTGCCAGCTCTTGGGGAGCGGCCCAAAATGAGCAGTTCTTC. Its translation is CASSWGAAQNEQFF. The chain is built from TRBV6-5 and TRBJ2-1; the D gene is possibly TRBD2 (5 bases). Germline CDR1 is MNHEY and CDR2 is SVGAGI. V lost 8 bases to trimming and J lost 7 bases, with 18 bases between them. This CDR3 has 14 residues.

This clone showed up just a few times. This chain's CDR3 is CASSDGLAYYNEQFF. As DNA, the CDR3 is TGTGCCAGCAGTGATGGACTAGCGTATTACAATGAGCAGTTCTTC. The J gene is TRBJ2-1, the V gene TRBV25-1; 9 bases agree with TRBD2. Per germline, CDR1 MGHDK and CDR2 SYGVNS. J was trimmed by 4 bases and V by 3 bases; bases with no gene match: 4. The CDR3 runs 15 residues. The variable domain in full, completed from reference TRBV25-1 and TRBJ2-1, reads EADIYQTPRYLVIGTGKKITLECSQTMGHDKMYWYQQDPGMELHLIHYSYGVNSTEKGDLSSESTVSRIRTEHFPLTLESARPSHTSQYLCASSDGLAYYNEQFFGPGTRLTVL.

The CDR3 region is CATSDYRGRAPDTQYF. The CDR3 bases are TGTGCCACCAGTGATTACCGCGGGAGGGCCCCAGATACGCAGTATTTT. This chain connects TRBV24-1 to TRBJ2-3; 9 bases fit TRBD2. V lost 2 bases and J lost 4; bases outside the gene matches: 6. The CDR3 is made up of 16 amino acids. CDR1 and CDR2 (germline): KGHDR, SFDVKD.

The chain combines TRBV28 with TRBJ2-7; 9 bases agree with TRBD2. In germline, CDR1 is MDHEN, CDR2 SYDVKM. Germline trimming cut 1 base from V and 3 bases from J; bases unmatched to any gene: 19. CDR3 length: 20 residues. The CDR3 sequence: CASSLFFSFTRRLAVYEQYF. The CDR3 nucleotides are TGTGCCAGCAGTTTATTCTTTTCCTTTACGAGGAGACTAGCGGTCTACGAGCAGTACTTC.

This clone was detected once. The chain carries TRBV19 and TRBJ1-5, with a possible D match to TRBD1 (5 bases). The germline V gene has CDR1 LNHDA and CDR2 SQIVND (reference sequence). With 5 bases removed from V and 0 bases from J, the gap between germline ends came to 11 bases. This CDR3 has 15 residues. The CDR3 DNA sequence: TGTGCCAGTAGTTCCAGACAGAATAGCAATCAGCCCCAGCATTTT. As protein: CASSSRQNSNQPQHF. Together with reference TRBV19 and TRBJ1-5, the CDR3 gives the full variable domain: DGGITQSPKYLFRKEGQNVTLSCEQNLNHDAMYWYRQDPGQGLRLIYYSQIVNDFQKGDIAEGYSVSREKKESFPLTVTSAQKNPTAFYLCASSSRQNSNQPQHFGDGTRLSIL.

This clone was observed once. The chain couples TRBV7-9 to TRBJ2-5; 8 bases line up with TRBD2. Trimming at V came to 4 bases and at J to 8 bases, leaving 9 bases not matched to a gene. The germline V gene encodes CDR1 SEHNR and CDR2 FQNEAQ (reference sequence). The CDR3 contains 14 residues. The chain's CDR3 is CASSSPGGAQTQYF. CDR3 nucleotide sequence: TGTGCCAGCAGCTCCCCGGGGGGGGCGCAAACCCAGTACTTC.

The CDR3 nucleotides are TGCGCCAGCAGCTCAAGCCAGGGATCCTATAATTCACCCCTCCACTTT. Its translation: CASSSSQGSYNSPLHF. This chain connects TRBV5-1 to TRBJ1-6; TRBD1 might be the D (5 bases). This CDR3 contains 16 residues. Per germline, CDR1 SGHRS and CDR2 YFSETQ. V was pared by 3 bases and J by 1 base, with 11 bases between.

This chain joins TRBV5-5 and TRBJ2-7, with TRBD2 as a possible D gene (6 bases). V was clipped by 0 bases and J by 4 bases, with 14 bases between them. Germline assignment: CDR1 SGHKS and CDR2 YYEKEE (reference sequence). The CDR3 is made up of 15 amino acids. The CDR3 nucleotides are TGTGCCAGCAGCTTGGATGGACTAACGTCGTACGAGCAGTACTTC. The encoded protein is CASSLDGLTSYEQYF.

V and J are TRBV5-1 and TRBJ1-2; 7 nucleotides agree with TRBD1. V lost 7 bases and J lost 8; bases outside the gene matches: 14. From germline, CDR1 is SGHRS and CDR2 YFSETQ. The CDR3 has 14 amino acids. The CDR3 region has the DNA TGCGCCAGCGCTCGGGGACAGACGAGGGACGGCTACACCTTC. Its translation is CASARGQTRDGYTF.

V usage is TRBV5-1 and J usage is TRBJ1-1; the D gene is possibly TRBD1 (6 bases). V lost 4 bases and J lost 1, with 14 bases in between. The CDR3 has 15 amino acids. Looked up from germline, CDR1 is SGHRS and CDR2 is YFSETQ. CDR3 nucleotide sequence: TGCGCCAGCAGCCTGACAGGATGGACGAACACTGAAGCTTTCTTT. It encodes CASSLTGWTNTEAFF.

This chain uses TRBV4-1 with TRBJ1-3; TRBD1 might be the D (6 bases). This CDR3 has 13 residues. Per germline, CDR1 MGHRA and CDR2 YSYEKL. V lost 4 bases and J lost 6, with 10 bases in between. The DNA of the CDR3 is TGCGCCAGCAGCCGGACAGTTCCAAACACCATATATTTT. Protein sequence: CASSRTVPNTIYF.

This clone was observed a single time. This chain connects TRBV6-2 or TRBV6-3 to TRBJ2-2; TRBD2 aligns across 7 bases. Germline V CDR1 and CDR2: MNHEY, SVGEGT. Trimming took 2 bases from V and 5 from J; bases not matched to a gene: 5. The CDR3 is 15 residues long. The CDR3 here is CASSYGGEWTGELFF. CDR3 nucleotides: TGTGCCAGCAGTTACGGGGGGGAGTGGACCGGGGAGCTGTTTTTT.

J is TRBJ1-2 and V is TRBV5-5, with 11 nucleotides matching TRBD1. Germline values: CDR1 SGHKS, CDR2 YYEKEE (reference sequence). With V trimmed by 2 bases and J by 3 bases, 6 bases remained unmatched. CDR3 length: 16 residues. The CDR3 nucleotides are TGTGCCAGCAGCTTAAGGACAGGGGGCCGATACTATGGCTACACCTTC. Translated: CASSLRTGGRYYGYTF.

The chain is built from TRBV4-1 and TRBJ2-1, with D possibly matching TRBD1 (6 bases). Germline V gene data show CDR1 as MGHRA and CDR2 as YSYEKL. V lost 1 base and J 8 bases, leaving 15 bases between the germline ends. This CDR3 region has 15 residues. CDR3 residues: CASSQGQGTIYEQFF. In nucleotides, the CDR3 is TGCGCCAGCAGCCAAGGGCAGGGGACGATCTATGAGCAGTTCTTC.

The rearrangement joins TRBV5-1 to TRBJ2-3; D is uncertain. The CDR3 has 13 amino acids. The V and J ends lost 4 bases and 2 bases respectively, with 8 bases between them. Germline-derived CDR1 and CDR2 are SGHRS and YFSETQ. The CDR3 here is CASSLLLTDTQYF. The CDR3 nucleotides are TGCGCCAGCAGCCTACTACTCACAGATACGCAGTATTTT. Complete variable domain (other parts from reference TRBV5-1 and TRBJ2-3): KAGVTQTPRYLIKTRGQQVTLSCSPISGHRSVSWYQQTPGQGLQFLFEYFSETQRNKGNFPGRFSGRQFSNSRSEMNVSTLELGDSALYLCASSLLLTDTQYFGPGTRLTVL.

The chain combines TRBV5-1 with TRBJ1-1; a possible D gene is TRBD1 (6 bases). CDR3 length: 14 amino acids. The germline V and J ends were trimmed by 7 bases and 3 bases, with 16 bases remaining between them. Germline V gene data show CDR1 as SGHRS and CDR2 as YFSETQ. CDR3 coding DNA: TGCGCCAGCGGCCGTAGGGCAGGGGACACTGAAGCTTTCTTT. Encoded protein: CASGRRAGDTEAFF.

This sequence joins TRBV7-9 and TRBJ1-2, with 8 positions matching TRBD1. V trimming: 3 bases; J trimming: 4 bases; junction bases outside the gene matches: 4. CDR1 SEHNR and CDR2 FQNEAQ come from the germline V gene (reference sequence). The length of the CDR3 is 14 residues. The CDR3 DNA is TGTGCCAGCAGCTTCAGTGGGACAGGCTATGGCTACACCTTC. Encoded protein: CASSFSGTGYGYTF. Full variable domain (rest looked up from reference TRBV7-9 and TRBJ1-2): DTGVSQNPRHKITKRGQNVTFRCDPISEHNRLYWYRQTLGQGPEFLTYFQNEAQLEKSRLLSDRFSAERPKGSFSTLEIQRTEQGDSAMYLCASSFSGTGYGYTFGSGTRLTVV.

The chain has TRBV10-3 and TRBJ1-1; 7 positions agree with TRBD1. Germline V gives CDR1 ENHRY, CDR2 SYGVKD. CDR3 length: 15 amino acids. The J segment lost 7 bases and the V segment lost 5 bases, leaving 13 bases of the junction unmatched. The CDR3 protein is CAISSGRGGRGEAFF. Written as DNA, the CDR3 is TGTGCCATCAGTTCAGGGCGAGGGGGCCGGGGTGAAGCTTTCTTT.

This sequence joins TRBV28 and TRBJ1-2, with 10 bases fitting TRBD1. Per the germline V gene, CDR1 is MDHEN and CDR2 is SYDVKM. This CDR3 is 16 amino acids long. Trimming at V came to 2 bases and at J to 5 bases, leaving 8 bases not matched to a gene. Written as DNA, the CDR3 is TGTGCCAGCAGTTTAGTCCTGGGACAGGGGTTTTATGGCTACACCTTC. Its translation is CASSLVLGQGFYGYTF.

The chain joins TRBV4-1 to TRBJ2-5; 11 bases match TRBD2. This CDR3 is 16 amino acids long. The trim removed 4 bases at V and 1 base at J, leaving 5 bases unmatched. Germline V gene lookup returns CDR1 MGHRA and CDR2 YSYEKL. CDR3 region: CASSRRLAGPQETQYF. In DNA, the CDR3 is TGCGCCAGCAGCCGAAGACTAGCGGGGCCCCAAGAGACCCAGTACTTC.

The chain recombines TRBV5-8 with TRBJ1-1; D possibly corresponds to TRBD1 (6 bases). Germline CDR1 SGHTS, CDR2 YDEGEE. The CDR3 is 13 amino acids. V was pared by 0 bases and J by 4 bases, with 7 bases between. CDR3: CASSLGGRTEAFF. As DNA, the CDR3 is TGTGCCAGCAGCTTGGGGGGGCGCACTGAAGCTTTCTTT.

The rearrangement joins TRBV6-5 to TRBJ1-6; TRBD1 aligns across 7 bases. The CDR3 extends over 14 amino acids. With V trimmed by 6 bases and J by 7 bases, 6 bases remained unmatched. From germline, CDR1 is MNHEY and CDR2 SVGAGI. The CDR3 coding sequence is TGTGCCAGCAGAACGGGGACAGCAAATTCACCCCTCCACTTT. Protein sequence: CASRTGTANSPLHF.

This rearrangement joins TRBV4-2 to TRBJ1-5, with unresolved D. The germline V gene encodes CDR1 LGHNA and CDR2 YNFKEQ. The CDR3 totals 13 residues. V shed 1 base and J shed 4 bases, with 5 bases lying between them. The CDR3 region is CASSQAGNQPQHF. CDR3 nucleotide sequence: TGTGCCAGCAGCCAAGCCGGGAATCAGCCCCAGCATTTT.

CDR3 coding DNA: TGTGCCAGCAGCTCAGGACAGCCCCAGCATTTT. This codes for CASSSGQPQHF. The gene calls are TRBV5-8 and TRBJ1-5, with no clear D. CDR3 length: 11 amino acids. Germline assignment: CDR1 SGHTS and CDR2 YDEGEE. V lost 3 bases and J lost 7, with 5 bases in between.

The V and J genes are TRBV7-8 and TRBJ1-4; the D gene is possibly TRBD1 (6 bases). Between the trimmed V and J ends, which lost 0 bases and 6 bases, there was a span of 11 bases. CDR3 length equals 15 residues. Germline CDR1 is SGHVS and CDR2 is FQNEAQ. The CDR3 sequence: CASSLAGTFDEKLFF. The CDR3 DNA reads as TGTGCCAGCAGCTTAGCCGGGACATTTGATGAAAAACTGTTTTTT.

The chain couples TRBV7-8 to TRBJ1-1; tentatively, D is TRBD1 (5 bases). The CDR3 sequence is 13 residues long. Germline V lookup: CDR1 SGHVS, CDR2 FQNEAQ. V lost 5 bases, J lost 10 bases, and 17 bases lay in between. CDR3 DNA sequence: TGTGCCAGCAGCCCCGTTGTTGGCACAGGAGCTTTCTTT. Its translation is CASSPVVGTGAFF.

The chain joins TRBV7-8 to TRBJ2-3; D is unclear. Germline-derived CDR1 and CDR2 are SGHVS and FQNEAQ. V lost 3 bases and J 2 bases, leaving 9 bases between the germline ends. The CDR3 runs 14 residues. The CDR3, as DNA: TGTGCCAGCAGCTTTGGGCTTACCACAGATACGCAGTATTTT. This gives the protein CASSFGLTTDTQYF.

The V gene is TRBV7-2, the J gene TRBJ2-5, with 13 bases identical to TRBD2. V lost 1 base to trimming and J lost 5 bases; unmatched junction nucleotides: 10. CDR1 is SGHTA and CDR2 is FQGNSA in the germline V gene. The length of the CDR3 is 18 residues. This CDR3 reads CASSLVSTSGGGRETQYF. As DNA, the CDR3 is TGTGCCAGCAGCTTAGTGTCTACTAGCGGGGGGGGCCGGGAGACCCAGTACTTC.

The V call is TRBV5-1, the J call TRBJ2-7; 7 nucleotides match TRBD1. With 6 bases clipped from V and 0 bases from J, the junction kept 15 bases outside the gene matches. The CDR3 is made up of 17 amino acids. CDR1 and CDR2 from the germline V gene are SGHRS and YFSETQ. CDR3 sequence reads: CASIRPDRVGTSYEQYF. The CDR3 bases are TGCGCCAGCATACGACCCGACAGGGTGGGTACCTCCTACGAGCAGTACTTC.

There are many counts of this clone. This chain uses TRBV28 with TRBJ1-3; 9 nucleotides agree with TRBD1. The ends lost 3 bases at V and 15 bases at J; junction bases unmatched: 12. The CDR3 runs 14 residues. Germline CDR1 reads MDHEN; CDR2 reads SYDVKM. CDR3 DNA sequence: TGTGCCAGCAGTTTCCCGGCAGGACAGGGGTCCGCATATTTT. Its translation: CASSFPAGQGSAYF.

CDR3 in amino acids: CSASASGETQYF. CDR3 sequence (DNA): TGCAGTGCTAGTGCAAGCGGAGAGACCCAGTACTTC. The chain couples TRBV20-1 to TRBJ2-5; D perhaps matches TRBD2 (5 bases). Germline-derived CDR1 and CDR2 are DFQATT and SNEGSKA (reference sequence). The CDR3 has 12 residues. V was clipped by 3 bases and J by 4 bases, with 9 bases between them.

The chain carries TRBV4-1 and TRBJ2-1, with D possibly being TRBD1 (6 bases). This CDR3 contains 15 residues. The germline V gene has CDR1 MGHRA and CDR2 YSYEKL. V was cut by 4 bases and J by 5 bases, with 15 bases left in between. The CDR3 DNA reads TGCGCCAGCAGCCGTAACCCGGACAGTAACAATGAGCAGTTCTTC. Amino acid sequence: CASSRNPDSNNEQFF.